The next 27 T cell receptor beta chains were all read from a single sample in a study of technical replicates of blood from a few donors. Sequencing used immunoSEQ multiplex PCR; TCRdb keeps in-frame clones, though not all of them. The profile shows 64,000 or so clones, 95% to 97% of them singletons. Material for sequencing was T cells isolated from PBMCs. The receptors stem from a human donor in good health.

The chain is built from TRBV18 and TRBJ2-2; TRBD2 matches at 7 bases. With 5 bases clipped from V and 3 bases from J, the junction kept 6 bases outside the gene matches. In germline, CDR1 is KGHSH, CDR2 LQKENI. The CDR3 totals 15 residues. The DNA for the CDR3 is TGTGCCAGCTCATTCCGACTAGCAGACACCGGGGAGCTGTTTTTT. This gives the protein CASSFRLADTGELFF.

The chain uses TRBV30 and TRBJ1-5, with D unclear. The CDR3 runs to 13 residues. Germline V gene data show CDR1 as GTSNPN and CDR2 as SVGIG (reference sequence). The ends were cut back, 1 base at V and 7 bases at J, with 11 bases in the middle. CDR3 loop: CAWSGEVGQPQHF. The CDR3 DNA reads as TGTGCCTGGAGTGGGGAGGTGGGCCAGCCCCAGCATTTT.

This chain joins TRBV6-5 and TRBJ1-4; 8 nucleotides agree with TRBD1. This CDR3 has 15 residues. V dropped 6 bases and J dropped 8; count of bases not matched to a gene: 11. Germline CDR1 MNHEY, CDR2 SVGAGI. CDR3: CASSGQTGVLEKLFF. For the CDR3, the DNA is TGTGCCAGCAGCGGACAGACAGGGGTCTTAGAAAAACTGTTTTTT.

V gene TRBV5-1 combines with J gene TRBJ2-7; 9 nucleotides align to TRBD1. CDR1 is SGHRS, CDR2 YFSETQ, per germline. The CDR3 is 16 amino acids. Trimming cost V 5 bases and J 4 bases; bases outside gene matches: 13. This CDR3 reads CASRTYRGPPPYEQYF. CDR3 in DNA: TGCGCCAGCAGAACTTACAGGGGGCCCCCTCCATACGAGCAGTACTTC.

The genes are TRBV23-1 and TRBJ2-7, with D possibly matching TRBD1 (6 bases). TRBV23-1 is an ORF; its function is uncertain. CDR3 length equals 16 residues. Trimming cost V 2 bases and J 2 bases, with 16 bases left between them. The CDR3 protein is CASSQPWTVYTYEQYF. The CDR3 region has the DNA TGCGCCAGCAGTCAACCTTGGACAGTTTATACCTACGAGCAGTACTTC.

This chain uses TRBV28 with TRBJ2-7; tentative D call: TRBD1 (6 bases). The CDR3 has 15 amino acids. In germline, CDR1 is MDHEN, CDR2 SYDVKM. V was clipped by 5 bases and J by 4 bases, with 18 bases between them. DNA for the CDR3: TGTGCCAGCAGTGGATCAGAGAAGGGGGTTTACGAGCAGTACTTC. Its translation is CASSGSEKGVYEQYF.

The V gene is TRBV7-2, the J gene TRBJ2-3, with D possibly matching TRBD1 (6 bases). V shed 3 bases and J shed 2 bases, with 9 bases lying between them. Germline V CDR1 and CDR2: SGHTA, FQGNSA. This CDR3 spans 14 amino acids. The CDR3 nucleotides are TGTGCCAGCAGCTTCGGACAGCTCACAGATACGCAGTATTTT. Translation: CASSFGQLTDTQYF.

This clone occurred once. The V and J genes are TRBV28 and TRBJ2-5; maybe TRBD2 (5 bases). Germline V gene sequence: CDR1 MDHEN, CDR2 SYDVKM. The CDR3 is 13 residues long. V lost 8 bases, J lost 1 base, and 11 bases lay in between. The CDR3 DNA reads TGTGCCAGCTTAATGGACTCCCAAGAGACCCAGTACTTC. Protein: CASLMDSQETQYF. Variable domain in full (rest from reference TRBV28 and TRBJ2-5): DVKVTQSSRYLVKRTGEKVFLECVQDMDHENMFWYRQDPGLGLRLIYFSYDVKMKEKGDIPEGYSVSREKKERFSLILESASTNQTSMYLCASLMDSQETQYFGPGTRLLVL.

V and J are TRBV5-1 and TRBJ2-7; 7 nucleotides line up with TRBD2. Trimming took 0 bases from V and 2 from J; bases not matched to a gene: 5. The CDR3 has 15 amino acids. Germline CDR1 SGHRS, CDR2 YFSETQ. CDR3 sequence reads: CASSLELAEAYEQYF. DNA of the CDR3: TGCGCCAGCAGCTTGGAGCTAGCGGAAGCCTACGAGCAGTACTTC.

The gene calls are TRBV28 and TRBJ1-2; maybe TRBD1 (5 bases). Between the trimmed V and J ends, which lost 6 bases and 2 bases, there was a span of 13 bases. In germline, CDR1 is MDHEN, CDR2 SYDVKM. This CDR3 spans 14 amino acids. The CDR3 spells CASSLSDSNYGYTF. The CDR3 DNA reads as TGTGCCAGCAGCCTGTCTGACAGCAACTATGGCTACACCTTC.

The rearrangement uses TRBV25-1 and TRBJ1-5; the D gene is possibly TRBD1 (5 bases). Per the germline V gene, CDR1 is MGHDK and CDR2 is SYGVNS. The length of the CDR3 is 14 residues. V lost 6 bases and J lost 2, with 11 bases in between. Here the CDR3 DNA reads TGTGCCAGCAGACCAGGGTTGGGCAATCAGCCCCAGCATTTT. It encodes CASRPGLGNQPQHF.

The chain links TRBV5-1 to TRBJ1-2, with 8 bases lining up with TRBD1. The CDR3 has 13 residues. Trimming took 4 bases from V and 5 from J; bases not matched to a gene: 4. The germline V gene has CDR1 SGHRS and CDR2 YFSETQ. The CDR3 DNA reads TGCGCCAGCAGCCCGGGACAGGATTATGGCTACACCTTC. This sequence encodes CASSPGQDYGYTF.

This clone was observed a single time. V and J are TRBV28 and TRBJ1-5; D is ambiguous. The CDR3 has 15 amino acids. V was shortened by 2 bases and J by 6 bases, with 14 bases between the two germline ends. From germline, CDR1 is MDHEN and CDR2 SYDVKM. CDR3 DNA: TGTGCCAGCAGTTTAACGGGTTATGGGAGTCAGCCCCAGCATTTT. This translates into CASSLTGYGSQPQHF.

The chain employs TRBV2 and TRBJ1-5, with TRBD1 matching over 8 bases. With 3 bases clipped from V and 2 bases from J, the junction kept 6 bases outside the gene matches. CDR3 length equals 16 residues. The germline gives CDR1 SNHLY, CDR2 FYNNEI. This CDR3 reads CASSDQGAVRNQPQHF. The DNA for the CDR3 is TGTGCCAGCAGTGATCAGGGGGCTGTTCGCAATCAGCCCCAGCATTTT.

The CDR3 protein is CAWGQFNEKLFF. CDR3 nucleotides: TGTGCCTGGGGGCAGTTTAATGAAAAACTGTTTTTT. This rearrangement joins TRBV2 to TRBJ1-4; tentatively, D is TRBD1 (6 bases). CDR3 length equals 12 residues. Trimming cost V 11 bases and J 4 bases, with 11 bases left between them. Germline CDR1 SNHLY, CDR2 FYNNEI.

V is TRBV5-4 and J is TRBJ2-2; TRBD1 matches at 7 bases. The ends lost 4 bases at V and 7 bases at J; junction bases unmatched: 4. CDR1 SGHNT and CDR2 YYREEE come from the germline V gene (reference sequence). The CDR3 loop spans 13 amino acids. CDR3 in DNA: TGTGCCAGCAGCGTGACAGGGATCGGGGAGCTGTTTTTT. Its protein product is CASSVTGIGELFF.

The V call is TRBV2, the J call TRBJ1-1; the match to TRBD1 covers 11 bases. With 11 bases clipped from V and 2 bases from J, the junction kept 7 bases outside the gene matches. The CDR3 totals 14 residues. CDR1 and CDR2 (germline): SNHLY, FYNNEI. DNA for the CDR3: TGTGCCGGCGGACAGGGGGCCTTCAACACTGAAGCTTTCTTT. It yields the protein CAGGQGAFNTEAFF.

The V and J genes are TRBV7-9 and TRBJ1-2; 7 nucleotides agree with TRBD1. Trimming cost V 1 base and J 8 bases; bases outside gene matches: 4. Germline values: CDR1 SEHNR, CDR2 FQNEAQ (reference sequence). There are 13 residues in the CDR3. The chain's CDR3 is CASSLGGGNGYTF. CDR3 in DNA: TGTGCCAGCAGCTTAGGAGGGGGCAACGGCTACACCTTC.

The chain joins TRBV21-1 to TRBJ1-1; the table's D call, TRBD1, has no DNA check behind it. TRBV21-1 constitutes a pseudogene. There are 14 residues in the CDR3. As DNA, the CDR3 is TGTGCCAGCACCTGGGGGACAGCGAACACTGAAGCTTTCTTT. As protein: CASTWGTANTEAFF.

The chain has TRBV7-9 and TRBJ1-2, with 9 nucleotides matching TRBD1. V dropped 2 bases and J dropped 6; count of bases not matched to a gene: 7. Germline CDR1 is SEHNR and CDR2 is FQNEAQ (reference sequence). This CDR3 contains 15 residues. CDR3 DNA sequence: TGTGCCAGCAGCTTACACCGGGACAGGGACGATGGCTACACCTTC. This gives the protein CASSLHRDRDDGYTF.

V is TRBV6-6 and J is TRBJ1-4; a possible D gene is TRBD1 (6 bases). This CDR3 region has 15 residues. Germline V lookup: CDR1 MNHNY, CDR2 SVGAGI (reference sequence). Trimming left V 7 bases short and J 6 bases short, with 18 bases between. DNA of the CDR3: TGTGCCAGCAAACGACTACAGGGCCAAGATGAAAAACTGTTTTTT. This sequence encodes CASKRLQGQDEKLFF.

This clone was detected only once. The V call is TRBV6-1, the J call TRBJ2-1; TRBD1 matches 7 bases. Germline CDR1 is MNHNS and CDR2 is SASEGT. This CDR3 contains 15 residues. The V gene end was trimmed by 6 bases and the J gene end by 4 bases; junction bases not matched to a gene: 9. DNA for the CDR3: TGTGCCAGCAGGGGACAGTTTTTTGGTTACAATGAGCAGTTCTTC. Translating it yields CASRGQFFGYNEQFF.

The rearrangement joins TRBV19 to TRBJ2-1, with 12 positions matching TRBD2. Germline CDR1 LNHDA, CDR2 SQIVND (reference sequence). The ends lost 7 bases at V and 6 bases at J; junction bases unmatched: 7. This CDR3 comprises 15 residues. The CDR3 DNA is TGTGCCAGTAAGGCCACTAGCGGGGGGTTCAATGAGCAGTTCTTC. This encodes CASKATSGGFNEQFF.

The rearrangement links TRBV28 to TRBJ2-3; TRBD1 matches 9 bases. V gave up 11 bases and J gave up 5 bases; unmatched junction bases: 11. The CDR3 has 14 amino acids. The germline CDR1 and CDR2 sequences are MDHEN and SYDVKM. The chain's CDR3 is CALGQGGLRDTQYF. The CDR3, as DNA: TGTGCCTTGGGACAGGGCGGCCTTCGAGATACGCAGTATTTT.

The V and J genes are TRBV5-4 and TRBJ2-7; 7 nucleotides line up with TRBD1. V lost 2 bases, J lost 4 bases, and 0 bases stayed unmatched. The CDR3 runs 12 residues. Germline values: CDR1 SGHNT, CDR2 YYREEE (reference sequence). The CDR3 sequence: CASSLQGYEQYF. The CDR3 DNA reads TGTGCCAGCAGCTTACAGGGGTACGAGCAGTACTTC.

The chain joins TRBV5-4 to TRBJ1-1; no definite D call. The CDR3 is 15 amino acids. Germline V lookup: CDR1 SGHNT, CDR2 YYREEE (reference sequence). Trimming left V 3 bases short and J 1 base short, with 13 bases between. CDR3 in amino acids: CASSSPEEGNTEAFF. The DNA for the CDR3 is TGTGCCAGCAGCTCACCGGAAGAGGGGAACACTGAAGCTTTCTTT.

This clone was recorded once. The V gene is TRBV19, the J gene TRBJ1-1; 7 bases match TRBD1. The CDR3 length is 13 residues. In germline, CDR1 is LNHDA, CDR2 SQIVND (reference sequence). J was trimmed by 7 bases and V by 5 bases; bases with no gene match: 7. The CDR3 sequence is CASSQDRILEAFF. The CDR3 nucleotides read TGTGCCAGTAGTCAGGACAGGATTCTTGAAGCTTTCTTT.